The T cell receptor (beta chain) described here comes from a study of T cells in Graves' hyperthyroidism and ophthalmopathy. Study-level information: Specimen type is peripheral blood, collected at initial diagnosis prior to any treatment.

V dropped 8 bases and J dropped 5; count of bases not matched to a gene: 14. This CDR3 has 15 residues. Germline CDR1 reads MNHNS; CDR2 reads SASEGT. Amplified regions were TCR beta CDR3 sequences from RNA transcripts. The primer set for the first-round RT-PCR of the TCR CDR3 was HTBI. TCRdb recomputed calls from the multiplex PCR reads with MiXCR, one row per CDR3 protein. The repertoire holds more than 100,000 distinct CDR3 sequences, with 47% as singletons. PBMCs came from roughly 10 ml fresh peripheral blood. The table lists this clonotype with many counts. As yet, its antigen is unknown. Study-level results: The model's output predicted ophthalmopathy at a median of roughly 6.9 months prior to onset.

This clonotype originated in a man aged 40-50 years with Graves' hyperthyroidism. This chain uses TRBV6-1 with TRBJ2-7, with 8 bases lining up with TRBD1. Sequencing input: blood. CDR3 residues: CASEPRTGYEHEQYF. The CDR3 bases are TGTGCCAGCGAACCCCGGACAGGGTACGAGCACGAGCAGTACTTC.